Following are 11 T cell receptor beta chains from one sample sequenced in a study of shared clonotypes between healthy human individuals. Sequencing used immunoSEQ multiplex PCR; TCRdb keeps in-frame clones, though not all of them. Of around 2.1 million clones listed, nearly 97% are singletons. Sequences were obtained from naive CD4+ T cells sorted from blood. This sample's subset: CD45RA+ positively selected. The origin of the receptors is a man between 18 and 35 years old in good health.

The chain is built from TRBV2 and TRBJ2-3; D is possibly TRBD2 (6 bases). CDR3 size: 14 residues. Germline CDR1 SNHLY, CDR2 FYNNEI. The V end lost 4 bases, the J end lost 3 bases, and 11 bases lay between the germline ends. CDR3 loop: CASSVGSQTDTQYF. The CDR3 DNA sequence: TGTGCCAGCAGTGTCGGGAGTCAGACAGATACGCAGTATTTT.

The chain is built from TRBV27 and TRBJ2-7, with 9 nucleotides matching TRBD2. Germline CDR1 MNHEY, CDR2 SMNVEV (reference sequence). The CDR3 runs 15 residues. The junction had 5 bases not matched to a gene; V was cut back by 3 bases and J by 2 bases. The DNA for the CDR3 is TGTGCCAGCAGTTTCCGTGGCGGGGGGGCCTACGAGCAGTACTTC. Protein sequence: CASSFRGGGAYEQYF.

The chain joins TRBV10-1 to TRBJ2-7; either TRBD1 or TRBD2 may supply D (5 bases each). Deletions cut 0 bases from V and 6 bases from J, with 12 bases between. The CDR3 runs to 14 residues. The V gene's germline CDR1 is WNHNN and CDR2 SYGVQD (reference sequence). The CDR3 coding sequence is TGCGCCAGCAGTGAGTCGACCGGGACCATCGAGCAGTACTTC. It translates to CASSESTGTIEQYF.

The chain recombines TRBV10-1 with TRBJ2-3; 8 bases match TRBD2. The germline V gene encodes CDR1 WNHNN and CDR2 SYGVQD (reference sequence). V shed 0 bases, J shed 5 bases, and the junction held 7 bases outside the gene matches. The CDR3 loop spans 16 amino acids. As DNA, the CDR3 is TGCGCCAGCAGTGAGTCTACCGGACTAGCTTTAGATACGCAGTATTTT. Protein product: CASSESTGLALDTQYF.

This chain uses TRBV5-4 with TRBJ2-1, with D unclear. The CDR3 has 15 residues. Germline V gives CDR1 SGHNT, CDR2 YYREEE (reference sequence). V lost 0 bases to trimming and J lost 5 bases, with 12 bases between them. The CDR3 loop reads CASSLDQMTNNEQFF. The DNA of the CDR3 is TGTGCCAGCAGCTTGGACCAGATGACAAACAATGAGCAGTTCTTC.

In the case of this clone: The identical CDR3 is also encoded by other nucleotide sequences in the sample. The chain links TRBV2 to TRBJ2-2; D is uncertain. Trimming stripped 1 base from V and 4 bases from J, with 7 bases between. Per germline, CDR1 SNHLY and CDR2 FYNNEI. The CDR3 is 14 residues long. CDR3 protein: CASSEVRGTGELFF. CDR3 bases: TGTGCCAGCAGTGAAGTCCGTGGCACCGGGGAGCTGTTTTTT.

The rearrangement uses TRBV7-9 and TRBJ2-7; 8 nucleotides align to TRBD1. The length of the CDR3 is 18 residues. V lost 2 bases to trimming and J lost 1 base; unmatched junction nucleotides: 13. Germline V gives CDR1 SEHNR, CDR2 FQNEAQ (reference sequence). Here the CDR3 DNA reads TGTGCCAGCAGCTTACGGATGCAGTGGGGGACAGGTTCCTACGAGCAGTACTTC. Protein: CASSLRMQWGTGSYEQYF.

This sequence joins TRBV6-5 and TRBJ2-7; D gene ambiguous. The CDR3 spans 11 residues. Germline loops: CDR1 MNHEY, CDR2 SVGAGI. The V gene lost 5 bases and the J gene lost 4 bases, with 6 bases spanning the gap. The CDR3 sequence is CASSNRYEQYF. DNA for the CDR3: TGTGCCAGCAGTAACAGATACGAGCAGTACTTC.

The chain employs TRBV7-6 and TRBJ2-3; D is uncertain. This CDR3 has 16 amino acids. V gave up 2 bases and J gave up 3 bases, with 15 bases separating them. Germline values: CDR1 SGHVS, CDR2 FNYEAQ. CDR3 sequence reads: CASSLRSTPNTDTQYF. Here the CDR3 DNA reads TGTGCCAGCAGCTTAAGGTCAACCCCCAATACAGATACGCAGTATTTT.

The CDR3 DNA sequence: TGTGCCAGCGGGAGACAGTATAATTCACCCCTCCACTTT. Translation gives CASGRQYNSPLHF. This chain connects TRBV6-5 to TRBJ1-6, with a possible D match to TRBD1 (5 bases). Germline V gives CDR1 MNHEY, CDR2 SVGAGI. The germline V and J ends were trimmed by 8 bases and 4 bases, with 9 bases remaining between them. The CDR3 contains 13 residues.

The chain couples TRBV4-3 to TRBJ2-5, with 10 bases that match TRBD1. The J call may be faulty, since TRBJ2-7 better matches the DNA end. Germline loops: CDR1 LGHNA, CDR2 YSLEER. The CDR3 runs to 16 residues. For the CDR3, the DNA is TGCGCCAGCAGCCAAGCTCTGACAGGGGGCATTTTCGAGCAGTACTTC. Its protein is CASSQALTGGIFEQYF.